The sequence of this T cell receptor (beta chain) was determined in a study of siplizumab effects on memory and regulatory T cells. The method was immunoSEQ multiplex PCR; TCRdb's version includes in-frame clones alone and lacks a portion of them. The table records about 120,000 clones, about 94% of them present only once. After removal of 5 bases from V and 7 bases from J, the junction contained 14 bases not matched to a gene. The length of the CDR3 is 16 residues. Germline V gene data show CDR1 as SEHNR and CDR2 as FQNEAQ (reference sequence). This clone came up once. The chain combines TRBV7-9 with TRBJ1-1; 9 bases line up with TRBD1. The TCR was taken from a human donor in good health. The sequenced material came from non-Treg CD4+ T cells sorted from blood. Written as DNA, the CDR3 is TGTGCCAGCAGCCGGGGGGACAGGGAAAGTGAGAGTGAAGCTTTCTTT. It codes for CASSRGDRESESEAFF. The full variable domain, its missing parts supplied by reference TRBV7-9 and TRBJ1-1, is DTGVSQNPRHKITKRGQNVTFRCDPISEHNRLYWYRQTLGQGPEFLTYFQNEAQLEKSRLLSDRFSAERPKGSFSTLEIQRTEQGDSAMYLCASSRGDRESESEAFFGQGTRLTVV.